The entry that follows covers one T cell receptor (beta chain) sequence. Germline loops: CDR1 SEHNR, CDR2 FQNEAQ (reference sequence). This CDR3 is 12 amino acids long. V was clipped by 5 bases and J by 7 bases; unmatched bases: 4. This record belongs to a study of shared T cell receptors in the human thymus. Produced via immunoSEQ multiplex PCR; TCRdb's table is partial and in-frame only. The sample shows hundreds of thousands of clones, roughly 90% of them seen only once. This same sample was also part of a study on human thymus T cells. From that study: Corrective surgery for congenital heart defects was being performed on the healthy Finnish infants who served as donors. Resections from corrective heart surgery supplied the thymus tissue. Thymic and blood repertoires appeared to show biased V and J gene usage. Overlap was high between thymic repertoires from unrelated individuals, as reported in related research.

This TCR was recovered from a boy less than two years old with a congenital heart defect. The V gene is TRBV7-9, the J gene TRBJ2-7, with 8 bases lining up with TRBD2. The sequenced sample consisted of thymocytes. For the CDR3, the DNA is TGTGCCAGCAGCCTACAGCGGGAGGAGCAGTACTTC. This translates into CASSLQREEQYF.